This entry lists 2 T cell receptor beta chains sequenced from one sample in a study of T cells in Graves' hyperthyroidism and ophthalmopathy. RNA transcripts yielded amplified TCR beta CDR3 regions. In the first-round RT-PCR of the TCR CDR3, the HTBI primer set was used. TCRdb passed the multiplex PCR reads through MiXCR, listing each CDR3 protein once. The data show some 360,000 distinct CDR3 sequences, 15% to 20% seen once. Material: blood. The source of these receptors is a woman aged 40 to 55 with Graves' ophthalmopathy.

This clonotype was detected many times. V and J are TRBV28 and TRBJ1-2; the D is unclear. In germline, CDR1 is MDHEN, CDR2 SYDVKM. Trimming removed 5 bases from V and 4 bases from J, with 8 bases in between. The CDR3 loop spans 12 amino acids. CDR3 nucleotide sequence: TGTGCCAGCAGTCGATCTAGCTATGGCTACACCTTC. It is translated as CASSRSSYGYTF.

This clonotype appeared many times. This rearrangement joins TRBV28 to TRBJ2-2; D may be TRBD1 (6 bases). CDR1 is MDHEN, CDR2 SYDVKM, per germline. Between the trimmed V and J ends, which lost 3 bases and 0 bases, there was a span of 11 bases. The CDR3 sequence is 16 residues long. The CDR3 reads CASSFWTASNTGELFF. The DNA for the CDR3 is TGTGCCAGCAGTTTTTGGACAGCATCGAACACCGGGGAGCTGTTTTTT.